These T cell receptor beta chains were read from a single sample in a study of Graves' ophthalmopathy and Graves' hyperthyroidism. One entry per CDR3 protein results from TCRdb running MiXCR on the multiplex PCR reads. The table lists 400,000 or so distinct CDR3 sequences, approximately 15% of them singletons. Sequenced input: peripheral blood. These receptors were collected from a woman under 30 with stable Graves' hyperthyroidism. Both conserved end residues are trimmed from each CDR3. Rows may omit the clone size; those that give it use once, few, many or a size class.

J: TRBJ1-3
V: TRBV2
size: .
CDR3: ASSEDSGNTIY

J: TRBJ2-5
V: TRBV12-5
size: many
CDR3: ASGLAGKETQY

J: TRBJ2-7
V: TRBV20-1
size: many
CDR3: SARLRDEQY

J: TRBJ1-2
V: TRBV12-3/TRBV12-4
size: many
CDR3: ASSSTHIAGYT

J: TRBJ1-5
V: TRBV2
size: few
CDR3: ASWAGWMSNQPQH

J: TRBJ2-7
V: TRBV20-1
size: many
CDR3: SASGQGGYEQY

J: TRBJ1-5
V: TRBV5-1
size: many
CDR3: ASSLDPGTGYNQPQH

J: TRBJ1-1
V: TRBV19
size: many
CDR3: ASSISVMNTEAF

J: TRBJ1-1
V: TRBV11-3
size: .
CDR3: ASSFLKGSRF

J: TRBJ2-5
V: TRBV18
size: many
CDR3: ASSFRSLPGETQY

J: TRBJ2-2
V: TRBV6-1
size: .
CDR3: ATPGWHGTGELF

J: TRBJ1-3
V: TRBV5-1
size: many
CDR3: ASSFLGQEGTGSGNTIY

J: TRBJ1-2
V: TRBV5-1
size: few
CDR3: ASSWPFPRTGISYGYT

J: TRBJ1-1
V: TRBV11-3
size: many
CDR3: ASKRTPSAGTEAF

J: TRBJ2-4
V: TRBV6-1
size: many
CDR3: ASSEGTKNIQY

J: TRBJ2-5
V: TRBV6-5
size: .
CDR3: ASSSYLGQGAYQETQY

J: TRBJ1-2
V: TRBV12-3/TRBV12-4
size: many
CDR3: ASTTTANYGYT

J: TRBJ2-7
V: TRBV27
size: many
CDR3: ASSLGGWGSY

J: TRBJ2-5
V: TRBV6-2/TRBV6-3
size: many
CDR3: ASSRTPGNPQY

J: TRBJ2-7
V: TRBV27
size: many
CDR3: ASSSRGGYYEQY

J: TRBJ2-7
V: TRBV6-1
size: few
CDR3: ASSEIQGAPLWEQY

J: TRBJ2-5
V: TRBV18
size: .
CDR3: ASSPRMTGYQGTQY

J: TRBJ1-1
V: TRBV9
size: many
CDR3: ASSVEGSGMNTEAF

J: TRBJ1-1
V: TRBV11-2
size: many
CDR3: ASSSVTGNTEAF

J: TRBJ2-4
V: TRBV3-1
size: few
CDR3: ASSQGDKNIQY

J: TRBJ2-5
V: TRBV15
size: .
CDR3: ATSGLAGGETQY

J: TRBJ2-7
V: TRBV9
size: .
CDR3: ASSVTSGGTYEQY

J: TRBJ1-1
V: TRBV29-1
size: few
CDR3: SVEKGVNTEAF

J: TRBJ2-2
V: TRBV10-3
size: many
CDR3: AISETGQRNTGELF

J: TRBJ2-7
V: TRBV12-3/TRBV12-4
size: many
CDR3: ASSAYRAAFEQY

J: TRBJ2-5
V: TRBV6-5
size: many
CDR3: ASSLWGLAGDQETQY

J: TRBJ1-2
V: TRBV6-5
size: many
CDR3: ASSIQGGVGGYT

J: TRBJ1-1
V: TRBV2
size: few
CDR3: ATKENRDFETF

J: TRBJ2-5
V: TRBV20-1
size: many
CDR3: SAGDWAQY

J: TRBJ2-7
V: TRBV5-4
size: many
CDR3: ASSETDSYEQY

J: TRBJ2-2
V: TRBV5-1
size: many
CDR3: ASSLMGRGELF

J: TRBJ2-7
V: TRBV2
size: many
CDR3: ASRADGAYEQY

J: TRBJ1-1
V: TRBV7-9
size: many
CDR3: ASSSPTGENTEAF

J: TRBJ2-7
V: TRBV6-2/TRBV6-3
size: .
CDR3: ASSYTGVRISYEQY

J: TRBJ2-5
V: TRBV7-2
size: .
CDR3: ASSLAGARETQY

J: TRBJ1-2
V: TRBV5-5
size: many
CDR3: ASTLGGGYT

J: TRBJ1-1
V: TRBV19
size: many
CDR3: ASSIDLGTGEAF

J: TRBJ2-5
V: TRBV2
size: few
CDR3: AGISGYQETQY

J: TRBJ1-5
V: TRBV12-5
size: many
CDR3: ASGLVNLHGTKGRNQPQH

J: TRBJ2-5
V: TRBV12-3/TRBV12-4
size: many
CDR3: ASTPRDRQETQY

J: TRBJ1-2
V: TRBV11-2
size: many
CDR3: ASRGLRTFLPGYT

J: TRBJ2-7
V: TRBV6-1
size: many
CDR3: ASSTGTGTYEQY

J: TRBJ1-3
V: TRBV12-3/TRBV12-4
size: many
CDR3: ASSFSSGNTIY